This entry describes one T cell receptor beta chain. The record originates from a study of shared clonotypes between healthy human individuals. Only Caucasian adults living in Nashville, Tennessee served as donors. CD4+ cells underwent separation, giving CD45RA+ naive and CD45RA-negative memory subsets. Data came from immunoSEQ multiplex PCR; TCRdb stores just in-frame clones and leaves some out. The table has fewer than 2.5 million clones, approximately 93% seen once. V was clipped by 4 bases and J by 7 bases, with 8 bases between them. This CDR3 spans 12 amino acids. Germline V lookup: CDR1 SGHTA, CDR2 FQGNSA.

The chain carries TRBV7-2 and TRBJ2-1, with D hard to call. Input material: naive CD4+ T cells from PBMCs. Subset specified: CD45RA+ positively selected. The receptor was isolated from a man in his late teens or twenties in good health. Some clones in this sample may be carry-over from other donors' samples. CDR3 sequence reads: CASSSGLNEQFF. CDR3 nucleotides: TGTGCCAGCAGCTCTGGTCTTAATGAGCAGTTCTTC.